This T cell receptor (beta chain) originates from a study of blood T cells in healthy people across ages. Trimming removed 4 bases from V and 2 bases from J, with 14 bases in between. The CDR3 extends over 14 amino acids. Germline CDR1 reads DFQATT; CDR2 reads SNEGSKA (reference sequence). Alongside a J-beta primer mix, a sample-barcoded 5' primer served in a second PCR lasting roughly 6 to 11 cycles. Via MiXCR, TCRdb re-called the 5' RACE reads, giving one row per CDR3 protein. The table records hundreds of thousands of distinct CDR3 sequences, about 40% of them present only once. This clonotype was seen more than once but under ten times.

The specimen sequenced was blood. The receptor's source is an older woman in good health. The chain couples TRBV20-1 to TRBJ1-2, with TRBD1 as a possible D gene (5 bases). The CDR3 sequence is CSAKYPGLNYGYTF. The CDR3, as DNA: TGCAGTGCTAAGTACCCAGGGTTAAACTATGGCTACACCTTC.